Shown below are 18 T cell receptor beta chains from a single sample sequenced in a study of blood T cell repertoires in COVID-19. The repertoire was sequenced with immunoSEQ multiplex PCR; TCRdb's copy has only in-frame clones and lacks some. The sample yields roughly 100,000 clones, roughly 80% seen once. Sample: peripheral blood. The receptors derive from a man between 60 and 70 years old with acute or convalescent COVID-19.

This clone was found a few times. The chain recombines TRBV7-2 with TRBJ2-7, with 7 bases lining up with TRBD1. CDR1 is SGHTA and CDR2 is FQGNSA in the germline V gene. This CDR3 contains 14 residues. V gave up 6 bases and J gave up 0 bases; unmatched junction bases: 5. The CDR3 DNA follows: TGTGCCAGCAGTTCACAGGGGTACTCCTACGAGCAGTACTTC. Its translation is CASSSQGYSYEQYF.

The chain uses TRBV11-2 and TRBJ2-5, with TRBD2 matching over 8 bases. The CDR3 length is 15 residues. The V gene's germline CDR1 is SGHAT and CDR2 FQNNGV. V dropped 2 bases and J dropped 1; count of bases not matched to a gene: 3. CDR3 sequence: CASSLRLALQETQYF. CDR3 sequence (DNA): TGTGCCAGCAGCTTACGACTAGCGCTCCAAGAGACCCAGTACTTC.

The CDR3 region is CASSQDSTANGNTIYF. CDR3 DNA sequence: TGTGCCAGCAGCCAAGATAGTACAGCCAATGGAAACACCATATATTTT. The rearrangement joins TRBV4-2 to TRBJ1-3; D ambiguous. This CDR3 is built from 16 residues. Trimming pared 0 bases from V and 3 bases from J, leaving 12 bases between. Germline V lookup: CDR1 LGHNA, CDR2 YNFKEQ.

About this clone itself: This specimen includes other DNA sequences encoding the same CDR3. This chain links TRBV18 with TRBJ1-1; D gene ambiguous. CDR1 and CDR2 from the germline V gene are KGHSH and LQKENI. V lost 3 bases, J lost 1 base, and 6 bases lay in between. This CDR3 contains 13 residues. In nucleotides, the CDR3 is TGTGCCAGCTCACCGCGACAGAACACTGAAGCTTTCTTT. Translated: CASSPRQNTEAFF.

The rearrangement links TRBV5-1 to TRBJ2-3, with D maybe TRBD2 (6 bases). Germline V gene lookup returns CDR1 SGHRS and CDR2 YFSETQ. Trimming pared 4 bases from V and 4 bases from J, leaving 13 bases between. CDR3 size: 14 residues. The CDR3 coding sequence is TGCGCCAGCAGCCCCTTAACGGGGGCAGATACGCAGTATTTT. Its translation: CASSPLTGADTQYF.

This clone came up once. The chain employs TRBV4-2 and TRBJ1-2, with 9 positions matching TRBD1. Germline V CDR1 and CDR2: LGHNA, YNFKEQ. V trimming: 3 bases; J trimming: 7 bases; junction bases outside the gene matches: 6. This CDR3 is built from 14 residues. This CDR3 is CASSQSGTGSGYTF. CDR3 nucleotides: TGTGCCAGCAGCCAGTCCGGGACAGGGAGTGGCTACACCTTC.

The chain links TRBV2 to TRBJ1-3, with D perhaps matching TRBD1 (6 bases). Germline V gives CDR1 SNHLY, CDR2 FYNNEI. The CDR3 has 12 residues. The germline V and J ends were trimmed by 1 base and 14 bases, with 12 bases remaining between them. The CDR3 loop reads CASSEDRDILYF. The CDR3 coding sequence is TGTGCCAGCAGTGAAGATAGGGACATCCTATATTTT.

V usage is TRBV5-8 and J usage is TRBJ2-3; 8 positions agree with TRBD1. Germline V gene lookup returns CDR1 SGHTS and CDR2 YDEGEE. J gave up 4 bases and V 2 bases, and 3 bases lay outside the gene matches. The CDR3 sequence is 14 residues long. The CDR3 is CASSFDRGADTQYF. CDR3 DNA sequence: TGTGCCAGCAGCTTCGACAGGGGCGCAGATACGCAGTATTTT.

This clone was recorded at least ten times. J is TRBJ2-7 and V is TRBV5-4; 8 nucleotides align to TRBD1. Losses at the gene ends were 4 bases for V and 6 bases for J; bases not matched to a gene: 6. Germline V CDR1 and CDR2: SGHNT, YYREEE (reference sequence). CDR3 length: 13 residues. The CDR3: CASSGKTGVEQYF. The CDR3 nucleotides are TGTGCCAGCAGCGGAAAGACAGGGGTCGAGCAGTACTTC.

The chain links TRBV6-1 to TRBJ1-1; D possibly corresponds to TRBD1 (5 bases). V was shortened by 3 bases and J by 5 bases, with 13 bases between the two germline ends. This CDR3 has 14 residues. Germline-derived CDR1 and CDR2 are MNHNS and SASEGT. The CDR3 protein is CASSEGGTRTEAFF. The CDR3 DNA is TGTGCCAGCAGTGAGGGAGGGACGCGTACTGAAGCTTTCTTT.

J is TRBJ1-2 and V is TRBV5-1; 10 positions match TRBD1. The CDR3 is made up of 15 amino acids. The J segment lost 8 bases and the V segment lost 4 bases, leaving 11 bases of the junction unmatched. Germline CDR1 SGHRS, CDR2 YFSETQ. CDR3: CASSTGTGERWGYTF. CDR3 DNA sequence: TGCGCCAGCAGCACAGGGACAGGGGAGAGATGGGGCTACACCTTC.

This clone came up once. The chain employs TRBV20-1 and TRBJ2-5, with 7 bases lining up with TRBD2. CDR3 length: 16 amino acids. J gave up 2 bases and V 3 bases, and 12 bases lay outside the gene matches. Germline loops: CDR1 DFQATT, CDR2 SNEGSKA (reference sequence). The CDR3 loop reads CSASPLVAGDQETQYF. CDR3 nucleotides: TGCAGTGCTAGTCCCTTGGTGGCGGGGGATCAAGAGACCCAGTACTTC.

The chain has TRBV4-3 and TRBJ2-3; 8 bases are a match to TRBD1. The CDR3 is 17 residues long. Germline lookup yields CDR1 LGHNA and CDR2 YSLEER. Germline trimming cut 3 bases from V and 0 bases from J; bases unmatched to any gene: 8. CDR3 residues: CASSHSPGQASTDTQYF. CDR3 nucleotide sequence: TGCGCCAGCAGCCACTCTCCGGGACAGGCCAGCACAGATACGCAGTATTTT.

J is TRBJ1-4 and V is TRBV27; 7 nucleotides align to TRBD1. This CDR3 is built from 14 residues. The trim removed 6 bases at V and 4 bases at J, leaving 5 bases unmatched. In germline, CDR1 is MNHEY, CDR2 SMNVEV (reference sequence). CDR3 region: CASSLRGDNEKLFF. CDR3 in DNA: TGTGCCAGCAGCCTCAGGGGGGATAATGAAAAACTGTTTTTT.

V and J are TRBV12-3 or TRBV12-4 and TRBJ2-7; perhaps TRBD1 as D (6 bases). V lost 6 bases and J 5 bases, leaving 11 bases between the germline ends. The CDR3 runs 12 residues. CDR3 DNA sequence: TGTGCCAGCAGCCGCGGACAGAACGAGCAGTACTTC. Residues: CASSRGQNEQYF.

CDR3 DNA: TGTGCCAGCAGTTACTCCGGACAGGGGGCTTCACCCCTCCACTTT. Translated: CASSYSGQGASPLHF. The chain employs TRBV6-5 and TRBJ1-6, with 11 bases aligning to TRBD1. Germline CDR1 is MNHEY and CDR2 is SVGAGI. The CDR3 is 15 residues long. The V and J ends lost 0 bases and 9 bases, in that order; junction bases with no gene match: 1.

Only a few counts were recorded for this clone. J is TRBJ1-6 and V is TRBV21-1; the table names TRBD1, a call not compared with the DNA. TRBV21-1 is listed as a pseudogene. The CDR3 loop spans 17 amino acids. The CDR3 nucleotides are TGTGCCAGCAGCAACTTTCAACAGGGTTTAAATAATTCACCCCTCCACTTT. This sequence encodes CASSNFQQGLNNSPLHF.

The chain has TRBV3-1 (or the pseudogene TRBV3-2) and TRBJ1-3; no reliable D call. Germline-derived CDR1 and CDR2 are LGHDT and YNNKEL (reference sequence). This CDR3 has 21 residues. The V end was cut by 4 bases, the J end by 0 bases, with 28 bases between. The CDR3 spells CASSPGVGSGIPPSSGNTIYF. DNA of the CDR3: TGTGCCAGCAGCCCCGGAGTGGGGTCGGGAATTCCTCCGAGCTCTGGAAACACCATATATTTT.